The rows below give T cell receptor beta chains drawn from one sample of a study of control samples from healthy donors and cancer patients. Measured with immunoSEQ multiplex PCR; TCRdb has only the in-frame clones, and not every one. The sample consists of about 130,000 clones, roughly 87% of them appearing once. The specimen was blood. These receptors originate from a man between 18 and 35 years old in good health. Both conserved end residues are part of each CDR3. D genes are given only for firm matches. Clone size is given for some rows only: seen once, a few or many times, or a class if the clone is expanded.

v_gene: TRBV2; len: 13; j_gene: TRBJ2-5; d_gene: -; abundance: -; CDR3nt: TGTGCCAGCAGCAACAGGGGGGGTGAGACCCAGTACTTC; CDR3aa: CASSNRGGETQYF
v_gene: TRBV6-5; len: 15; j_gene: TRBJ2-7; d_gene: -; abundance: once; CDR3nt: TGTGCCAGCAGTCCTGTGGGAGGCCTCTCCTACGAGCAGTACTTC; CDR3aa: CASSPVGGLSYEQYF
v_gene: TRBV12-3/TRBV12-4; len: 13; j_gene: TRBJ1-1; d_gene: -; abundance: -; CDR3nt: TGTGCCAGCAGTTTTAACAGCAACACTGAAGCTTTCTTT; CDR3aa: CASSFNSNTEAFF
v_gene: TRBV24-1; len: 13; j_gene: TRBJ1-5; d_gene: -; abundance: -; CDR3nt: TGTGCCACCAGTGACAGAGGAAATCAGCCCCAGCATTTT; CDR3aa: CATSDRGNQPQHF
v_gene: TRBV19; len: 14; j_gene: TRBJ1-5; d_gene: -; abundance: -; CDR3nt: TGTGCCAGTAGCCCTCGGGGGAGCAATCAGCCCCAGCATTTT; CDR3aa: CASSPRGSNQPQHF
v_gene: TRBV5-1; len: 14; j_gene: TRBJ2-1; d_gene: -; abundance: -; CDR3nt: TGCGCCAGCGGATCAGGCAGCTCCTACAATGAGCAGTTCTTC; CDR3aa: CASGSGSSYNEQFF
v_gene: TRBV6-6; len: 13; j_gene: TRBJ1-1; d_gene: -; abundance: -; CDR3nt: TGTGCCAGCAGTTACCCCTATGACAGTGAAGCTTTCTTT; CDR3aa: CASSYPYDSEAFF
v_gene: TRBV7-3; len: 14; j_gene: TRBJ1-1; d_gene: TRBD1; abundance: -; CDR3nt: TGTGCCAGCAGCTCACAGGGGGCAGGTACTGAAGCTTTCTTT; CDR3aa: CASSSQGAGTEAFF
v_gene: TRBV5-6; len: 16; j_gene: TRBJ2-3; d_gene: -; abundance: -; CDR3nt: TGTGCCAGCAGCCCTTTGACAGCCTTTAGCACAGATACGCAGTATTTT; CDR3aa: CASSPLTAFSTDTQYF
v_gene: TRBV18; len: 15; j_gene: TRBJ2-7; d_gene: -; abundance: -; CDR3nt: TGTGCCAGCTCACCACTGGGGGGAAGTAGCTACGAGCAGTACTTC; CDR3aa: CASSPLGGSSYEQYF
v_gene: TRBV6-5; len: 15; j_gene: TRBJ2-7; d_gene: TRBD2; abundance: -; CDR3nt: TGTGCCACCCAGTCCGGGACTAGCGGCTCCTACGAGCAGTACTTC; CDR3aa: CATQSGTSGSYEQYF
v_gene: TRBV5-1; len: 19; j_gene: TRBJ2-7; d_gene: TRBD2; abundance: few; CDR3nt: TGCGCCAGCAGCCCGGGTGGACTAGCGGGTCGACGCAGTTCCTACGAGCAGTACTTC; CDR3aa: CASSPGGLAGRRSSYEQYF
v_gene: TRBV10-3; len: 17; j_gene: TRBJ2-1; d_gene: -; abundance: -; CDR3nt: TGTGCCATCGAGGGGTCCGGCGGCCCCGAATCCGCGGATGAGCAGTTCTTC; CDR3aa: CAIEGSGGPESADEQFF
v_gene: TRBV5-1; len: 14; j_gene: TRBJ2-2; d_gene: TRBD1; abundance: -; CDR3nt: TGCGCCAGCAACACCCAGGGGGCAAGCGGGGAGCTGTTTTTT; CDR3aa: CASNTQGASGELFF
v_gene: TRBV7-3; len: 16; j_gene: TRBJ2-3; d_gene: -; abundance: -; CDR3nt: TGTGCCAGCAGCTCCTCCAGCGGACTTACCGGGGATACGCAGTATTTT; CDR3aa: CASSSSSGLTGDTQYF